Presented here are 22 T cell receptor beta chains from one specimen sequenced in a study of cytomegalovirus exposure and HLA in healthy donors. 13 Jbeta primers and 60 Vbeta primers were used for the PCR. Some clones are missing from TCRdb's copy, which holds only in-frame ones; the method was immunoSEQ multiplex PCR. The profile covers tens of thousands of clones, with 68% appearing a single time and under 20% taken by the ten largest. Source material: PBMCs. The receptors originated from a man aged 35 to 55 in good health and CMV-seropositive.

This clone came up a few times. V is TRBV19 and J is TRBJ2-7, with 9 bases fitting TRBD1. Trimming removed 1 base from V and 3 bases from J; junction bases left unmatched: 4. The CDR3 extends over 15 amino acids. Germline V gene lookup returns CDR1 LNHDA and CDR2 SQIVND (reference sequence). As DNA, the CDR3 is TGTGCCAGTAGTATAGTGGGGACAGGGATCTACGAGCAGTACTTC. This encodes CASSIVGTGIYEQYF.

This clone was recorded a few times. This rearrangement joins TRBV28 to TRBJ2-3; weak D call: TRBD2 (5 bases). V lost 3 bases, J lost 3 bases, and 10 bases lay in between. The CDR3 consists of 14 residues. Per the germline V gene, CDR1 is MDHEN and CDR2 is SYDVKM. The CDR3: CASSFLSGTDTQYF. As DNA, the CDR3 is TGTGCCAGCAGTTTCTTGAGCGGAACAGATACGCAGTATTTT.

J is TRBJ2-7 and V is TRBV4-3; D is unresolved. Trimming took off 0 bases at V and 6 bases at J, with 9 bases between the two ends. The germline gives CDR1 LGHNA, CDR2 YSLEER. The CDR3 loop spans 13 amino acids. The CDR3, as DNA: TGCGCCAGCAGCCAAGAGTTTGCCGGCGAGCAGTACTTC. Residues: CASSQEFAGEQYF.

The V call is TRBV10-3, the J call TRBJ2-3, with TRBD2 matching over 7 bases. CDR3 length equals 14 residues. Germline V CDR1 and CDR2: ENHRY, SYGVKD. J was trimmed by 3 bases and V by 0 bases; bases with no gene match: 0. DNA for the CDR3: TGTGCCATCAGTGAGTCGGGGGGGACAGATACGCAGTATTTT. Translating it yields CAISESGGTDTQYF.

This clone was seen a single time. CDR3 sequence (DNA): TGCGCCAGCAGCTTGGACCTCCCGGACAGGGGCCGCTCCTACGAGCAGTACTTC. Translation gives CASSLDLPDRGRSYEQYF. This chain joins TRBV5-1 and TRBJ2-7, with 9 bases fitting TRBD1. With 0 bases clipped from V and 0 bases from J, the junction kept 10 bases outside the gene matches. The germline CDR1 and CDR2 sequences are SGHRS and YFSETQ. This CDR3 comprises 18 residues.

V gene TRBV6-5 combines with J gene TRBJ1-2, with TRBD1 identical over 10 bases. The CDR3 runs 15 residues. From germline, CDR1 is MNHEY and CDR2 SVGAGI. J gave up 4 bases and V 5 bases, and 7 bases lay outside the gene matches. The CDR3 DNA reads TGTGCCAGCAGTAACCCGGGACAGGGGCCCTATGGCTACACCTTC. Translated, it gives CASSNPGQGPYGYTF.

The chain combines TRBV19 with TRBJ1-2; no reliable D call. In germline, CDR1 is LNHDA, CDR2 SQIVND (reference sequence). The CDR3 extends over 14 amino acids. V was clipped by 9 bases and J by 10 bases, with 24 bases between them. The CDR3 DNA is TGTGCCAGCACCCTGTACGCCTCGGGAAATGCCTACACCTTC. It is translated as CASTLYASGNAYTF. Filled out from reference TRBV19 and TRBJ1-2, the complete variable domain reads DGGITQSPKYLFRKEGQNVTLSCEQNLNHDAMYWYRQDPGQGLRLIYYSQIVNDFQKGDIAEGYSVSREKKESFPLTVTSAQKNPTAFYLCASTLYASGNAYTFGSGTRLTVV.

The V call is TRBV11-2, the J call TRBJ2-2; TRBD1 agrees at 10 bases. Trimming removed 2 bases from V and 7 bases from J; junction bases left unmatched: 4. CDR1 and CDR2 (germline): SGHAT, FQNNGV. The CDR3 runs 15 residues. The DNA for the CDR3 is TGTGCCAGCAGCTTAAGACAGGGGGCGGTCGGGGAGCTGTTTTTT. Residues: CASSLRQGAVGELFF.

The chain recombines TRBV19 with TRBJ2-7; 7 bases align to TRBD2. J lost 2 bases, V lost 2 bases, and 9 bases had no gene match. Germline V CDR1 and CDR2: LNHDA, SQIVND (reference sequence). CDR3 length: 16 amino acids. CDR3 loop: CASSILRSGKPYEQYF. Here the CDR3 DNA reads TGTGCCAGTAGTATACTGCGGAGCGGGAAGCCCTACGAGCAGTACTTC. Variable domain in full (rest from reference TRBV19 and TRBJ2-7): DGGITQSPKYLFRKEGQNVTLSCEQNLNHDAMYWYRQDPGQGLRLIYYSQIVNDFQKGDIAEGYSVSREKKESFPLTVTSAQKNPTAFYLCASSILRSGKPYEQYFGPGTRLTVT.

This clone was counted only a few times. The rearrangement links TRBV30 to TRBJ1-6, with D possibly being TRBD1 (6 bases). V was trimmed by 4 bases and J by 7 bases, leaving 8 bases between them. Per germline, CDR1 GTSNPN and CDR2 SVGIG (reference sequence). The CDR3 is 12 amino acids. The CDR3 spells CAWITGNSPLHF. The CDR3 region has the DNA TGTGCCTGGATTACAGGGAATTCACCCCTCCACTTT.

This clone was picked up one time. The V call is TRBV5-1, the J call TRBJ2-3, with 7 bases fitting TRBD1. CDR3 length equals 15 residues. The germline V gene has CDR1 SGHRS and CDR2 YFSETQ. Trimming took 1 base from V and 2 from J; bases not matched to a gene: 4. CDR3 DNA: TGCGCCAGCAGCTTGACAGGGGATTCCACAGATACGCAGTATTTT. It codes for CASSLTGDSTDTQYF. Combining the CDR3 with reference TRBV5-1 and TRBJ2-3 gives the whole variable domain KAGVTQTPRYLIKTRGQQVTLSCSPISGHRSVSWYQQTPGQGLQFLFEYFSETQRNKGNFPGRFSGRQFSNSRSEMNVSTLELGDSALYLCASSLTGDSTDTQYFGPGTRLTVL.

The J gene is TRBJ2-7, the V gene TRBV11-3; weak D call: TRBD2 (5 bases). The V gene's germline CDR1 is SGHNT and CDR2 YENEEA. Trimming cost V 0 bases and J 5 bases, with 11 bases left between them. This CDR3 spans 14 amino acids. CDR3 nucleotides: TGTGCCAGCAGCTTAGACCGTCTTAGCGACGAGCAGTACTTC. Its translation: CASSLDRLSDEQYF.

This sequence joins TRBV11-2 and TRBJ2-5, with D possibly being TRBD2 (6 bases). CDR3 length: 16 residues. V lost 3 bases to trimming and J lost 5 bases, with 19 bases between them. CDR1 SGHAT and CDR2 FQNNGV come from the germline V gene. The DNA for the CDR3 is TGTGCCAGCAGCTTTGGGGACTCAGGGAGGTGGGAGACCCAGTACTTC. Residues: CASSFGDSGRWETQYF.

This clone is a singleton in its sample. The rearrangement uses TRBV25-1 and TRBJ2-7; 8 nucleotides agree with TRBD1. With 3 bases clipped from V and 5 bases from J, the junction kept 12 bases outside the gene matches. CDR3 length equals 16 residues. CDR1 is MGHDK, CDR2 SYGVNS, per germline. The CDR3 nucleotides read TGTGCCAGCAGTGAGGCCCGGACAGGGAAGAAAAACGAGCAGTACTTC. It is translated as CASSEARTGKKNEQYF.

For the CDR3, the DNA is TGCGCCAGCAGTCCTACTAGCGGGGTTAATAATGAGCAGTTCTTC. Its translation is CASSPTSGVNNEQFF. The chain carries TRBV10-1 and TRBJ2-1; 10 bases are shared with TRBD2. The CDR3 covers 15 residues. CDR1 and CDR2 (germline): WNHNN, SYGVQD (reference sequence). Trimming cost V 5 bases and J 7 bases; bases outside gene matches: 8.

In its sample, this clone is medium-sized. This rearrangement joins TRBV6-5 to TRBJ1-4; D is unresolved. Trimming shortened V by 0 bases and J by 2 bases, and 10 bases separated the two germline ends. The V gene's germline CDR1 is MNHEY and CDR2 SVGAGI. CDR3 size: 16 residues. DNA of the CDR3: TGTGCCAGCAGTTACTCGATGCCCGGGACTAATGAAAAACTGTTTTTT. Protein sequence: CASSYSMPGTNEKLFF.

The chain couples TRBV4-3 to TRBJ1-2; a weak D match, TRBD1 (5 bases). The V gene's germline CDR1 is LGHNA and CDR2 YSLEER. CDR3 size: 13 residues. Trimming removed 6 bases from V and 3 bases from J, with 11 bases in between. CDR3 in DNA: TGCGCCAGCAGTTTGTGGGGCGACTATGGCTACACCTTC. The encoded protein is CASSLWGDYGYTF.

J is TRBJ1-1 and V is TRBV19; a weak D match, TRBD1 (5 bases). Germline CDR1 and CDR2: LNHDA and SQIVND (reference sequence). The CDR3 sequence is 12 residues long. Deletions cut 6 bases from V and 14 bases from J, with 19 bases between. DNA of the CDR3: TGTGCCAGTAGCCAAGGGACTGGGGGGACCTTCTTT. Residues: CASSQGTGGTFF.

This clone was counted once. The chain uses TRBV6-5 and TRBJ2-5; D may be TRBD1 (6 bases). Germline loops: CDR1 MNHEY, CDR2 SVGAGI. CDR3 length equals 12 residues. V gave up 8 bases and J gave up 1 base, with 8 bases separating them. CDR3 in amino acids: CASGRGQETQYF. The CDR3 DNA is TGTGCCAGCGGCAGGGGCCAAGAGACCCAGTACTTC.

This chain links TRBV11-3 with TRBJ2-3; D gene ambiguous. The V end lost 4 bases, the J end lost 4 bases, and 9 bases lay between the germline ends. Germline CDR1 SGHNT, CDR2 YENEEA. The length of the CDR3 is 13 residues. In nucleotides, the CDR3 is TGTGCCAGCAGCTCCCTGAGTGCAGATACGCAGTATTTT. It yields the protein CASSSLSADTQYF.

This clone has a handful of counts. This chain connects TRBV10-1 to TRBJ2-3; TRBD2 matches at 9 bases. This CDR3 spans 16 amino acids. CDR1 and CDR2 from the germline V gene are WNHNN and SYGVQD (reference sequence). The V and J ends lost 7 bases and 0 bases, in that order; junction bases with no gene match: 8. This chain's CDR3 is CASTSSGMTSTDTQYF. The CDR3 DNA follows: TGCGCCAGCACATCTAGCGGGATGACTAGCACAGATACGCAGTATTTT.

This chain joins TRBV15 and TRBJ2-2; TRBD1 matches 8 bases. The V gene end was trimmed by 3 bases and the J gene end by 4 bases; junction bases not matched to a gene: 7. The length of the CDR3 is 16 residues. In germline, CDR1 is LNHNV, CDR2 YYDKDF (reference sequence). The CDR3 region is CATSRDREELTGELFF. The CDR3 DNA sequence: TGTGCCACCAGCAGGGACAGGGAAGAACTCACCGGGGAGCTGTTTTTT.